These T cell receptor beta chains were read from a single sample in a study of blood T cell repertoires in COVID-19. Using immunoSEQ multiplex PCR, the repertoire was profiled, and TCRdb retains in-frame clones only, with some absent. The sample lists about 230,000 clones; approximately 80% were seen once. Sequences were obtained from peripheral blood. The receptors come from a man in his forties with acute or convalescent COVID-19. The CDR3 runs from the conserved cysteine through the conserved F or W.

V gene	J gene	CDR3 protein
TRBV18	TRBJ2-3	CASSPLPASAADTQYF
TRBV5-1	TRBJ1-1	CASSFFGQGGYTEAFF
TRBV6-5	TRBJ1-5	CAVRRGSNQPQHF
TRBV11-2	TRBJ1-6	CASSLAGGDSPLHF
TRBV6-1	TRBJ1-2	CASSDGRGYGYTF
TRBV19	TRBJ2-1	CASSIFGSGRAVDEQFF
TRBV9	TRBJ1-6	CASSTGQGDSPLHF
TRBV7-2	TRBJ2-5	CASSLPGEETQYF
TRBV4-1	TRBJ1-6	CASSQDPRGSPLHF
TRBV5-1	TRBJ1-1	CASSRTGDLEAFF
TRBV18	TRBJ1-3	CASSRGIGGDSGNTIYF
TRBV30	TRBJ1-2	CAWSKGINYGYTF